Each of the 12 T cell receptor beta chains below was sequenced from the same sample in a study of cytomegalovirus exposure and HLA in healthy donors. PCR used 60 Vbeta primers and 13 Jbeta primers. Sequencing was performed with immunoSEQ multiplex PCR; in TCRdb, only in-frame clones are kept and a portion is missing. Of 95,000 to 150,000 clones in the sample, roughly 66% were seen once. The specimen sequenced was PBMCs. The receptors here all came from a man aged 18 to 30 in good health and CMV-seronegative.

This clone was seen once. The chain carries TRBV6-6 and TRBJ2-1, with 10 bases fitting TRBD1. This CDR3 is built from 13 residues. Germline CDR1 and CDR2: MNHNY and SVGAGI (reference sequence). The trim removed 5 bases at V and 9 bases at J, leaving 4 bases unmatched. For the CDR3, the DNA is TGTGCCAGCAGTAACCGACAGGGGGCTGAGCAGTTCTTC. Its protein product is CASSNRQGAEQFF.

This clone was seen only a few times. The rearrangement links TRBV7-9 to TRBJ1-1; possible D gene TRBD1, 6 bases. This CDR3 comprises 13 residues. The germline V gene has CDR1 SEHNR and CDR2 FQNEAQ (reference sequence). The V and J ends lost 6 bases and 4 bases respectively, with 12 bases between them. The CDR3 coding sequence is TGTGCCAGCAGAAAAACAGGGCCCACTGAAGCTTTCTTT. Translation: CASRKTGPTEAFF.

The V call is TRBV7-2, the J call TRBJ2-3; D is perhaps TRBD2 (6 bases). The CDR3 length is 16 residues. Germline CDR1 is SGHTA and CDR2 is FQGNSA. Trimming shortened V by 1 base and J by 6 bases, and 17 bases separated the two germline ends. CDR3 in amino acids: CASSLGRGPAGDTQYF. The CDR3 DNA follows: TGTGCCAGCAGCTTAGGGCGGGGCCCCGCGGGTGATACGCAGTATTTT.

This clone was counted a few times. The chain employs TRBV7-9 and TRBJ1-1; a possible D gene is TRBD1 (6 bases). The V end was cut by 1 base, the J end by 8 bases, with 14 bases between. The CDR3 runs to 14 residues. In germline, CDR1 is SEHNR, CDR2 FQNEAQ (reference sequence). As DNA, the CDR3 is TGTGCCAGCAGCTTAGTAGCAGGGGTCGGCGAAGCTTTCTTT. The encoded protein is CASSLVAGVGEAFF.

This clone is categorized as medium-sized. The CDR3 DNA follows: TGCGCCAGCAGCCATCAACTAGCGGGGGCCATTGATGAGCAGTTCTTC. Its translation is CASSHQLAGAIDEQFF. V gene TRBV4-1 combines with J gene TRBJ2-1; TRBD2 agrees at 11 bases. The CDR3 consists of 16 residues. Germline V gene sequence: CDR1 MGHRA, CDR2 YSYEKL. V dropped 3 bases and J dropped 8; count of bases not matched to a gene: 9.

The V gene is TRBV10-2, the J gene TRBJ1-1; 7 nucleotides line up with TRBD1. Germline V gene lookup returns CDR1 WSHSY and CDR2 SAAADI. The CDR3 is made up of 13 amino acids. The ends lost 7 bases at V and 2 bases at J; junction bases unmatched: 4. CDR3 nucleotides: TGCGCCAGCACGACAGGGCTCAACACTGAAGCTTTCTTT. Protein sequence: CASTTGLNTEAFF.

This clone was seen just once. At one end the junction does not follow the germline gene, possibly because of a read error. The rearrangement uses TRBV30 and TRBJ1-5; D unresolved. This CDR3 has 15 residues. CDR1 is GTSNPN and CDR2 is SVGIG in the germline V gene (reference sequence). DNA of the CDR3: TGTCCCTGGAGTGTTCGTCAGGCTGGGAATCAGCCCCAGCATTTT. Its translation: CPWSVRQAGNQPQHF.

This clone was seen a few times. This chain connects TRBV29-1 to TRBJ2-1, with a tentative D call TRBD1 (5 bases). Germline CDR1 SQVTM, CDR2 ANQGSEA. The CDR3 is 10 residues long. The germline V and J ends were trimmed by 6 bases and 7 bases, with 7 bases remaining between them. CDR3 sequence reads: CSVGQNEQFF. CDR3 in DNA: TGCAGCGTGGGGCAGAATGAGCAGTTCTTC.

The chain is built from TRBV13 and TRBJ1-2; D perhaps matches TRBD1 (5 bases). Trimming shortened V by 5 bases and J by 8 bases, and 15 bases separated the two germline ends. Germline-derived CDR1 and CDR2 are PRHDT and FYEKMQ (reference sequence). CDR3 length: 13 residues. The CDR3: CASSLPTDKGYTF. The CDR3 nucleotides read TGTGCCAGCAGCCTACCGACAGATAAAGGCTACACCTTC. The variable domain in full, completed from reference TRBV13 and TRBJ1-2, reads AAGVIQSPRHLIKEKRETATLKCYPIPRHDTVYWYQQGPGQDPQFLISFYEKMQSDKGSIPDRFSAQQFSDYHSELNMSSLELGDSALYFCASSLPTDKGYTFGSGTRLTVV.

This chain joins TRBV13 and TRBJ1-2; 8 positions match TRBD1. CDR3 length: 15 residues. Trimming removed 6 bases from V and 3 bases from J; junction bases left unmatched: 9. Germline CDR1 and CDR2: PRHDT and FYEKMQ (reference sequence). In DNA form, the CDR3 reads TGTGCCAGCAGGCCAGGACAGGGCCTCGACTATGGCTACACCTTC. Translating it yields CASRPGQGLDYGYTF.

The rearrangement links TRBV7-2 to TRBJ1-5; D not resolved. This CDR3 spans 14 amino acids. Trimming removed 3 bases at V and 0 bases at J, with 6 bases between. The germline gives CDR1 SGHTA, CDR2 FQGNSA. The CDR3 nucleotides read TGTGCCAGCAGCTTCAAAAATAGCAATCAGCCCCAGCATTTT. The encoded protein is CASSFKNSNQPQHF. Drawing the rest from reference TRBV7-2 and TRBJ1-5, the complete variable domain is GAGVSQSPSNKVTEKGKDVELRCDPISGHTALYWYRQSLGQGLEFLIYFQGNSAPDKSGLPSDRFSAERTGGSVSTLTIQRTQQEDSAVYLCASSFKNSNQPQHFGDGTRLSIL.

The V call is TRBV19, the J call TRBJ2-1; D call uncertain. The ends were cut back, 0 bases at V and 5 bases at J, with 23 bases in the middle. The CDR3 has 19 residues. Germline CDR1 is LNHDA and CDR2 is SQIVND (reference sequence). CDR3 residues: CASSIDFRRSGYADNEQFF. In DNA form, the CDR3 reads TGTGCCAGTAGTATAGATTTCCGGCGCTCTGGTTATGCGGACAATGAGCAGTTCTTC.